This is a list of T cell receptor beta chains from one sample in a study of shared clonotypes between healthy human individuals. Using immunoSEQ multiplex PCR, the repertoire was profiled, and TCRdb retains in-frame clones only, with some absent. Of about 960,000 clones detected, 60% to 85% appear once; the ten largest clones hold about 1.5%. Sequencing was done on a sample of memory CD4+ T cells sorted from blood. These receptors were taken from a man between 18 and 35 years old in good health. The CDR3 runs from the conserved cysteine through the conserved F or W. D genes are given only for firm matches. Size values are once, few and many counts, or a class for expanded clones, and some rows have none.

D gene	CDR3 length	V gene	J gene	clone size	CDR3 DNA	CDR3 protein
NA	15	TRBV6-5	TRBJ1-6	NA	TGTGCCAGCAGTCGCGACCACCCCAATAATTCACCCCTCCACTTT	CASSRDHPNNSPLHF
TRBD2	13	TRBV5-1	TRBJ2-1	NA	TGCGCCAGCAGCTTGGGTAGTAGGGAGGGACCGTTCTTC	CASSLGSREGPFF
TRBD1	12	TRBV5-1	TRBJ1-1	NA	TGCGCCAGCAGCCCGGACAGGACGGAAGCTTTCTTT	CASSPDRTEAFF
NA	10	TRBV7-5	TRBJ2-3	NA	TGTGCCAGAACGGAGTCCCCGCAGTATTTT	CARTESPQYF
NA	15	TRBV6-1	TRBJ1-4	NA	TGTGCCAGCATGGACCCCGGGATAACTAATGAAAAACTGTTTTTT	CASMDPGITNEKLFF
NA	11	TRBV6-1	TRBJ1-2	NA	TGTGCCAGCAGTGAAACGTTCCGCTACACCTTC	CASSETFRYTF
NA	13	TRBV18	TRBJ2-5	NA	TGTGCCAGCTCTCGGACAGAGCAAGAGACCCAGTACTTC	CASSRTEQETQYF
NA	16	TRBV28	TRBJ1-2	NA	TGTGCCAGCAGTCCATTCGGGCAGGGGTCTAACTATGGCTACACCTTC	CASSPFGQGSNYGYTF
NA	14	TRBV30	TRBJ1-5	once	TGTGCCTGGAGTGGAGGCGCCGGCAATCAGCCCCAGCATTTT	CAWSGGAGNQPQHF
TRBD2	16	TRBV15	TRBJ2-5	NA	TGTGCCACCAGCTGGGGGACTAGCGGGGGTCTAAGGACCCAGTACTTC	CATSWGTSGGLRTQYF
NA	14	TRBV7-6	TRBJ2-7	NA	TGTGCCAGCAGCTTAGCGCCCCACGGTTGGGAGCAGTACTTC	CASSLAPHGWEQYF
TRBD1	15	TRBV6-5	TRBJ2-7	NA	TGTGCCAGCAGTCTATCTGGGACAGGGTCCTACGAGCAGTACTTC	CASSLSGTGSYEQYF
NA	12	TRBV10-3	TRBJ2-2	NA	TGTGCCATCGGTGCGAACACCGGGGAGCTGTTTTTT	CAIGANTGELFF
NA	13	TRBV6-5	TRBJ2-3	NA	TGTGCCAGCAAAGAAGGGCTAACAGATACGCAGTATTTT	CASKEGLTDTQYF
NA	11	TRBV20-1	TRBJ1-6	few	TGCAGTGCGGCAAATCAAGGCCCCCTCCACTTT	CSAANQGPLHF
TRBD1	15	TRBV7-9	TRBJ1-6	NA	TGTGCCAGCCGTCTCCGGGACAGCTATAATTCACCCCTCCACTTT	CASRLRDSYNSPLHF
NA	14	TRBV5-6	TRBJ1-2	NA	TGTGCCAGCAGCTTGGATGTCGAGGGCTATGGCTACACCTTC	CASSLDVEGYGYTF
NA	12	TRBV6-1	TRBJ1-2	NA	TGTGCCAGCAGTGAAGTTAGGAGGGGCTACACCTTC	CASSEVRRGYTF
NA	14	TRBV6-1	TRBJ2-7	NA	TGTGCCAGCTACGGGGGGCGGGTCCCCTACGAGCAGTACTTC	CASYGGRVPYEQYF
TRBD1	15	TRBV18	TRBJ1-1	NA	TGTGCCAGCTCACCGGGACAGGGCTGGTACACTGAAGCTTTCTTT	CASSPGQGWYTEAFF
TRBD1	15	TRBV19	TRBJ2-7	once	TGTGCCAGTAGTCATACAGGGGGCGCGACCAACGAGCAGTACTTC	CASSHTGGATNEQYF
TRBD2	12	TRBV6-6	TRBJ2-7	NA	TGTGCCTCCGCCAGCGGGGCGTACGAGCAGTACTTC	CASASGAYEQYF
NA	12	TRBV21-1	TRBJ1-2	NA	TGTGCCAGCGGGGGACAGTACTATGGCTACACCTTC	CASGGQYYGYTF
TRBD1	14	TRBV18	TRBJ1-6	NA	TGTGCCAGCTCGCAGACAGGGACGGACTCACCCCTCCACTTT	CASSQTGTDSPLHF
NA	13	TRBV5-5	TRBJ1-2	NA	TGTGCCAGCAGCTTGGACACTAACTATGGCTACACCTTC	CASSLDTNYGYTF
NA	13	TRBV28	TRBJ2-2	NA	TGTGCCAGCAGGCTAGGGGGCACCGGGGAGCTGTTTTTT	CASRLGGTGELFF
NA	15	TRBV5-4	TRBJ2-7	NA	TGTGCCAGCAGCTTGAGAGGGAAAGGGTTCCACGAGCAGTACTTC	CASSLRGKGFHEQYF
NA	13	TRBV10-1	TRBJ2-5	NA	TGCGCCAGCAGCCTGAGACTTCAAGAGACCCAGTACTTC	CASSLRLQETQYF
NA	15	TRBV27	TRBJ1-2	NA	TGTGCCAGCAGTTTTTGGCAGGGAACCCTCTATGGCTACACCTTC	CASSFWQGTLYGYTF
NA	16	TRBV5-4	TRBJ2-3	NA	TGTGCCAGCAGCTTGTCCCAACGTACTAGCACAGATACGCAGTATTTT	CASSLSQRTSTDTQYF
NA	19	TRBV7-2	TRBJ2-1	NA	TGTGCCAGCAGCTTCCAAGAAAGCCGCCCATCGACAGTGGACAATGAGCAGTTCTTC	CASSFQESRPSTVDNEQFF
TRBD2	16	TRBV11-3	TRBJ2-1	NA	TGTGCCAGCAGCTTAGGAGCGGGGGGCTCCTACAATGAGCAGTTCTTC	CASSLGAGGSYNEQFF
NA	13	TRBV5-1	TRBJ1-1	few	TGCGCCAGCAGCTTGGCAGAGGGCACTGAAGCTTTCTTT	CASSLAEGTEAFF
NA	18	TRBV5-1	TRBJ2-6	NA	TGCGCCAGCAGCTTGGGAGGGTCGGCCGGCTCTGGGGCCAACGTCCTGACTTTC	CASSLGGSAGSGANVLTF
TRBD1	14	TRBV19	TRBJ2-7	once	TGTGCCAGTAGTACGGGGACAGCCTCCTACGAGCAGTACTTC	CASSTGTASYEQYF
NA	17	TRBV21-1	TRBJ2-3	NA	TGTGCCAGCAGCAGGGGACTAGCGGGGGGTTCCACAGATACGCAGTATTTT	CASSRGLAGGSTDTQYF
TRBD1	17	TRBV19	TRBJ1-5	once	TGTGCCAGTAGTCCGAACCGGGGGACAGCCAGAACTCAGCCCCAGCATTTT	CASSPNRGTARTQPQHF
TRBD1	15	TRBV28	TRBJ2-7	NA	TGTGCCAGCAGTTTAGGGGGGACAGGGAGCCACGAGCAGTACTTC	CASSLGGTGSHEQYF
NA	14	TRBV7-2	TRBJ2-7	NA	TGTGCCAGCAGCCAATGGGAGAGCTCCTACGAGCAGTACTTC	CASSQWESSYEQYF
NA	16	TRBV7-9	TRBJ1-4	NA	TGTGCCAGCAGTCCTTTTCCACAGGGAACTAATGAAAAACTGTTTTTT	CASSPFPQGTNEKLFF
NA	14	TRBV6-1	TRBJ1-1	few	TGTGCCAGCAGTGAAGTAGGGTTCTCGCTTGAAGCTTTCTTT	CASSEVGFSLEAFF
NA	13	TRBV2	TRBJ2-3	NA	TGTGCCAGCAGTCGGGACAGCACAGATACGCAGTATTTT	CASSRDSTDTQYF
NA	12	TRBV29-1	TRBJ2-5	NA	TGCAGCGTTCTGGAGCACCAAGAGACCCAGTACTTC	CSVLEHQETQYF
NA	12	TRBV12-5	TRBJ2-2	few	TGTGCTAGTGGCGAACTAGCCGGGGAGCTGTTTTTT	CASGELAGELFF
TRBD2	16	TRBV4-3	TRBJ2-3	NA	TGCGCCAGCAGCCAGGACCTAGCGGGAGTTCCAGATACGCAGTATTTT	CASSQDLAGVPDTQYF
NA	16	TRBV28	TRBJ1-2	NA	TGTGCCAGCAGTATGTCCGCAGCGGTAGCTAACTATGGCTACACCTTC	CASSMSAAVANYGYTF
NA	14	TRBV11-2	TRBJ2-3	NA	TGTGCCAGCAGCCTAGCTGCATTGGGCGATACGCAGTATTTT	CASSLAALGDTQYF
NA	18	TRBV9	TRBJ2-6	NA	TGTGCCAGCAGCCCCGGAGGGGCAGGGGCGCAGGGGGCCAACGTCCTGACTTTC	CASSPGGAGAQGANVLTF
NA	13	TRBV19	TRBJ2-7	NA	TGTGCCAGTAGTATAGCCCTCAGTGGGGAGCAGTACTTC	CASSIALSGEQYF
NA	18	TRBV19	TRBJ2-7	NA	TGTGCCAGTAGTATTTATGGACCCCTCTGGGACAACCCCTACGAGCAGTACTTC	CASSIYGPLWDNPYEQYF
NA	16	TRBV5-1	TRBJ1-6	NA	TGCGCCAGCAGCCTGAGTGGGGGAGCGGGTAATTCACCCCTCCACTTT	CASSLSGGAGNSPLHF
NA	15	TRBV28	TRBJ2-3	NA	TGTGCCAGCTCTTCGACATCCCAGAGTCCAGATACGCAGTATTTT	CASSSTSQSPDTQYF
NA	14	TRBV5-1	TRBJ2-3	NA	TGCGCCAGCAGCTTGGAGGGTCCAGGAGATACGCAGTATTTT	CASSLEGPGDTQYF
NA	13	TRBV7-2	TRBJ2-1	NA	TGTGCCAGCAGCTCGTACAATGCCAATGAGCAGTTCTTC	CASSSYNANEQFF
TRBD1	14	TRBV25-1	TRBJ2-7	NA	TGTGCCAGCGGATCCGGGACAGCGATCGACGAGCAGTACTTC	CASGSGTAIDEQYF